The 29 T cell receptor beta chains given below trace back to one sample, sequenced in a study of cytomegalovirus exposure and HLA in healthy donors (dated by TCRdb to between 2016 and 2019). To prepare the library, the immunoSEQ multiplex PCR assay was applied. The source is immuneACCESS, and TCRdb retained only in-frame sequences with V and J called. Part of the clones is not carried over; for the studies checked, unresolved V genes explain less than half of this, and the remainder is unexplained. The sample table lists about 220,000 clones, around nine tenths of them with a count of one. The ten largest clones add up to 2.5% to 3% of the sample. Sequencing used PBMCs. The source is a man between 18 and 35 years old in good health and CMV-seronegative.

V gene TRBV30 combines with J gene TRBJ1-6; TRBD1 matches 7 bases. The ends lost 6 bases at V and 9 bases at J; junction bases unmatched: 8. CDR1 and CDR2 from the germline V gene are GTSNPN and SVGIG (reference sequence). This CDR3 spans 13 amino acids. CDR3 in amino acids: CACHRGISSPLHF. For the CDR3, the DNA is TGTGCCTGCCACAGGGGAATAAGTTCACCCCTCCACTTT.

V is TRBV29-1 and J is TRBJ2-1, with D hard to call. CDR1 and CDR2 (germline): SQVTM, ANQGSEA. This CDR3 region has 11 residues. Trimming pared 4 bases from V and 4 bases from J, leaving 5 bases between. CDR3 coding DNA: TGCAGCGTTGTGCGGTACAATGAGCAGTTCTTC. Translating gives CSVVRYNEQFF.

The chain uses TRBV5-4 and TRBJ2-7, with 7 bases identical to TRBD1. Losses at the gene ends were 3 bases for V and 1 base for J; bases not matched to a gene: 7. The CDR3 has 15 amino acids. Germline V gene lookup returns CDR1 SGHNT and CDR2 YYREEE (reference sequence). The CDR3 DNA reads TGTGCCAGCAGCTCAGGGGGTGCGGCATCCTACGAGCAGTACTTC. This gives the protein CASSSGGAASYEQYF.

This clone has more than one count but fewer than ten. The chain has TRBV5-5 and TRBJ1-2, with D hard to call. The CDR3 consists of 14 residues. V lost 4 bases to trimming and J lost 5 bases, with 15 bases between them. Germline CDR1 is SGHKS and CDR2 is YYEKEE (reference sequence). Here the CDR3 reads CASSLELLTYGYTF. DNA for the CDR3: TGTGCCAGCAGCCTGGAACTCCTGACTTATGGCTACACCTTC. Supplemented by reference TRBV5-5 and TRBJ1-2, the full variable domain reads DAGVTQSPTHLIKTRGQQVTLRCSPISGHKSVSWYQQVLGQGPQFIFQYYEKEERGRGNFPDRFSARQFPNYSSELNVNALLLGDSALYLCASSLELLTYGYTFGSGTRLTVV.

The rearrangement uses TRBV10-1 and TRBJ2-3; D is ambiguous. V was trimmed by 2 bases and J by 1 base, leaving 4 bases between them. The CDR3 consists of 13 residues. Germline V gives CDR1 WNHNN, CDR2 SYGVQD (reference sequence). CDR3 DNA: TGCGCCAGCAGTGAGGGAGGCACAGATACGCAGTATTTT. Residues: CASSEGGTDTQYF.

The chain uses TRBV10-1 and TRBJ2-3; D unclear. The CDR3 has 12 residues. V was cut by 5 bases and J by 0 bases, with 3 bases left in between. The germline gives CDR1 WNHNN, CDR2 SYGVQD (reference sequence). CDR3 bases: TGCGCCAGCAGTACTAGCACAGATACGCAGTATTTT. It is translated as CASSTSTDTQYF.

The chain recombines TRBV9 with TRBJ2-1; 7 nucleotides agree with TRBD1. This CDR3 comprises 15 residues. CDR1 is SGDLS and CDR2 is YYNGEE in the germline V gene. Trimming cost V 3 bases and J 4 bases; bases outside gene matches: 7. CDR3 sequence (DNA): TGTGCCAGCAGCGCCAGGACAGGCGGTTACAATGAGCAGTTCTTC. As protein: CASSARTGGYNEQFF.

The rearrangement uses TRBV6-5 and TRBJ2-5; D gene uncertain. Germline assignment: CDR1 MNHEY and CDR2 SVGAGI. The CDR3 has 12 amino acids. V was shortened by 0 bases and J by 9 bases, with 8 bases between the two germline ends. The CDR3 sequence: CASSYSGPPQYF. The CDR3 nucleotides read TGTGCCAGCAGTTACTCGGGCCCCCCCCAGTACTTC.

This chain links TRBV15 with TRBJ1-1, with 9 nucleotides matching TRBD1. Trimming removed 5 bases from V and 7 bases from J; junction bases left unmatched: 8. This CDR3 has 14 amino acids. Germline loops: CDR1 LNHNV, CDR2 YYDKDF (reference sequence). CDR3 DNA: TGTGCCACCAGCCTTGGGACAGGGATATATGAAGCTTTCTTT. Amino acid sequence: CATSLGTGIYEAFF. Variable domain in full (rest from reference TRBV15 and TRBJ1-1): DAMVIQNPRYQVTQFGKPVTLSCSQTLNHNVMYWYQQKSSQAPKLLFHYYDKDFNNEADTPDNFQSRRPNTSFCFLDIRSPGLGDTAMYLCATSLGTGIYEAFFGQGTRLTVV.

This rearrangement joins TRBV7-2 to TRBJ1-5; the D is unclear. CDR1 and CDR2 (germline): SGHTA, FQGNSA. The CDR3 covers 13 residues. Trimming left V 3 bases short and J 6 bases short, with 9 bases between. The CDR3 nucleotides are TGTGCCAGCAGCTTTGGGTCGGGTCAGCCCCAGCATTTT. It is translated as CASSFGSGQPQHF. Drawing the rest from reference TRBV7-2 and TRBJ1-5, the complete variable domain is GAGVSQSPSNKVTEKGKDVELRCDPISGHTALYWYRQSLGQGLEFLIYFQGNSAPDKSGLPSDRFSAERTGGSVSTLTIQRTQQEDSAVYLCASSFGSGQPQHFGDGTRLSIL.

The chain links TRBV14 to TRBJ2-5, with D maybe TRBD1 (6 bases). The V end lost 1 base, the J end lost 4 bases, and 7 bases lay between the germline ends. From germline, CDR1 is SGHDN and CDR2 FVKESK. This CDR3 comprises 13 residues. This CDR3 reads CASSQAGVETQYF. CDR3 nucleotide sequence: TGTGCCAGCAGCCAAGCAGGGGTAGAGACCCAGTACTTC.

V usage is TRBV6-5 and J usage is TRBJ1-2; weak D call: TRBD1 (6 bases). V was cut by 6 bases and J by 7 bases, with 18 bases left in between. Looked up from germline, CDR1 is MNHEY and CDR2 is SVGAGI. The CDR3 extends over 14 amino acids. In DNA form, the CDR3 reads TGTGCCAGCAGCCTATACAGGGAATCGCGTGGCTACACCTTC. It codes for CASSLYRESRGYTF.

The chain is built from TRBV11-2 and TRBJ2-1, with a weak D call TRBD1 (6 bases). The CDR3 sequence is 17 residues long. V gave up 1 base and J gave up 7 bases, with 20 bases separating them. The germline V gene has CDR1 SGHAT and CDR2 FQNNGV. CDR3 nucleotides: TGTGCCAGCAGCTTAGCCGACCTTTCTCAGAGGGGGAATGAGCAGTTCTTC. Amino acids: CASSLADLSQRGNEQFF.

A note on this clone: Germline is not matched at one junction end, which may reflect a read error. The genes are TRBV19 and TRBJ2-3; a weak D match, TRBD2 (6 bases). Germline CDR1 and CDR2: LNHDA and SQIVND (reference sequence). The CDR3 is made up of 12 amino acids. In DNA form, the CDR3 reads TGTACCAGTATGGGAGGTGCAGATACGCAGTATTTT. This encodes CTSMGGADTQYF.

This clone was counted a single time. For the CDR3, the DNA is TGTGCCAGCTCACCACAGGGGGCGAACTACAATGAGCAGTTCTTC. As protein: CASSPQGANYNEQFF. The V and J genes are TRBV18 and TRBJ2-1, with 7 bases fitting TRBD1. The CDR3 is 15 amino acids. V shed 1 base, J shed 3 bases, and the junction held 3 bases outside the gene matches. Germline CDR1 reads KGHSH; CDR2 reads LQKENI.

A note on this clone: This same CDR3 is encoded by further DNA sequences in the sample. The rearrangement joins TRBV11-2 to TRBJ1-2; D not resolved. This CDR3 contains 13 residues. The germline CDR1 and CDR2 sequences are SGHAT and FQNNGV. Deletions cut 4 bases from V and 3 bases from J, with 9 bases between. CDR3 sequence reads: CASSSGVHYGYTF. CDR3 coding DNA: TGTGCCAGCAGCTCCGGGGTTCACTATGGCTACACCTTC.

This chain joins TRBV28 and TRBJ2-7, with 8 bases lining up with TRBD1. CDR3 size: 16 residues. Germline-derived CDR1 and CDR2 are MDHEN and SYDVKM. The V segment lost 5 bases and the J segment 3 bases; nucleotides outside the gene matches: 12. CDR3 in DNA: TGTGCCAGCAGTGCCCCCCAAAGACAGGGGCTCTACGAGCAGTACTTC. Amino acid sequence: CASSAPQRQGLYEQYF.

The chain combines TRBV29-1 with TRBJ2-7; perhaps TRBD2 as D (5 bases). Trimming removed 0 bases from V and 4 bases from J, with 19 bases in between. Germline V lookup: CDR1 SQVTM, CDR2 ANQGSEA. The CDR3 loop spans 16 amino acids. The CDR3 loop is CSVEEGGGLTGYEQYF. In DNA form, the CDR3 reads TGCAGCGTTGAAGAAGGTGGTGGTCTTACGGGGTACGAGCAGTACTTC.

The chain couples TRBV27 to TRBJ1-2; D perhaps matches TRBD1 (5 bases). With 2 bases removed from V and 2 bases from J, the gap between germline ends came to 9 bases. Looked up from germline, CDR1 is MNHEY and CDR2 is SMNVEV (reference sequence). The CDR3 is made up of 14 amino acids. In DNA form, the CDR3 reads TGTGCCAGCAGTTTAGGATCAGGGAACTATGGCTACACCTTC. This codes for CASSLGSGNYGYTF.

CDR3: CASSLAGTEEETQYF. The CDR3 nucleotides are TGTGCCAGCAGCTTGGCCGGGACAGAAGAAGAGACCCAGTACTTC. The genes are TRBV7-2 and TRBJ2-5; TRBD1 agrees at 7 bases. V was clipped by 3 bases and J by 3 bases; unmatched bases: 7. The germline V gene has CDR1 SGHTA and CDR2 FQGNSA. The CDR3 loop spans 15 amino acids.

V gene TRBV15 combines with J gene TRBJ2-7; 9 positions match TRBD1. The CDR3 totals 18 residues. Germline V gene data show CDR1 as LNHNV and CDR2 as YYDKDF (reference sequence). V dropped 0 bases and J dropped 2; count of bases not matched to a gene: 11. Here the CDR3 reads CATSREIGQGWPTYEQYF. Written as DNA, the CDR3 is TGTGCCACCAGCAGAGAAATCGGACAGGGGTGGCCTACCTACGAGCAGTACTTC. Filled out from reference TRBV15 and TRBJ2-7, the complete variable domain reads DAMVIQNPRYQVTQFGKPVTLSCSQTLNHNVMYWYQQKSSQAPKLLFHYYDKDFNNEADTPDNFQSRRPNTSFCFLDIRSPGLGDTAMYLCATSREIGQGWPTYEQYFGPGTRLTVT.

A single count supports this clone. This chain joins TRBV6-4 and TRBJ2-7; no firm D call. V lost 3 bases, J lost 0 bases, and 9 bases lay in between. This CDR3 spans 14 amino acids. Germline-derived CDR1 and CDR2 are MRHNA and SNTAGT. For the CDR3, the DNA is TGTGCCAGCAGTGAACAGCCTAACTCCTACGAGCAGTACTTC. It encodes CASSEQPNSYEQYF.

The chain is built from TRBV28 and TRBJ2-3, with D hard to call. This CDR3 region has 11 residues. Germline CDR1 and CDR2: MDHEN and SYDVKM. Trimming took off 3 bases at V and 7 bases at J, with 5 bases between the two ends. CDR3 residues: CASSLGYTQYF. The CDR3 coding sequence is TGTGCCAGCAGTTTGGGCTATACGCAGTATTTT.

The chain joins TRBV5-4 to TRBJ2-1; maybe TRBD2 (6 bases). Germline V gene lookup returns CDR1 SGHNT and CDR2 YYREEE (reference sequence). This CDR3 is 14 amino acids long. The V end was cut by 2 bases, the J end by 4 bases, with 10 bases between. CDR3 DNA: TGTGCCAGCAGCTTTAGCGGAGCTTACAATGAGCAGTTCTTC. This sequence encodes CASSFSGAYNEQFF.

The gene calls are TRBV27 and TRBJ2-7; tentative D call: TRBD1 (6 bases). CDR3 length: 13 residues. Germline V gene sequence: CDR1 MNHEY, CDR2 SMNVEV (reference sequence). Trimming took 2 bases from V and 3 from J, leaving 8 bases between them. The CDR3 is CASSLTGFYEQYF. The CDR3 DNA follows: TGTGCCAGCAGTTTAACAGGGTTCTACGAGCAGTACTTC.

The chain recombines TRBV6-5 with TRBJ1-1; D ambiguous. Per germline, CDR1 MNHEY and CDR2 SVGAGI. The CDR3 totals 12 residues. V lost 6 bases to trimming and J lost 3 bases, with 8 bases between them. The DNA for the CDR3 is TGTGCCAGCAGGCAGGAATACACTGAAGCTTTCTTT. This gives the protein CASRQEYTEAFF.

V gene TRBV28 combines with J gene TRBJ1-2; D is ambiguous. Germline loops: CDR1 MDHEN, CDR2 SYDVKM. V was trimmed by 8 bases and J by 2 bases, leaving 18 bases between them. The CDR3 runs to 15 residues. CDR3 residues: CASFSGGRINYGYTF. The CDR3 DNA reads TGTGCCAGCTTTAGCGGAGGCCGCATCAACTATGGCTACACCTTC.

The chain carries TRBV11-2 and TRBJ2-7; TRBD1 aligns across 9 bases. The CDR3 contains 14 residues. The J segment lost 5 bases and the V segment lost 5 bases, leaving 7 bases of the junction unmatched. The germline V gene has CDR1 SGHAT and CDR2 FQNNGV. Here the CDR3 DNA reads TGTGCCAGCAGCGTAGGGACAGGGAACCACGAGCAGTACTTC. Its translation: CASSVGTGNHEQYF.

The chain combines TRBV28 with TRBJ1-6; TRBD1 matches at 8 bases. There are 15 residues in the CDR3. Trimming took 2 bases from V and 10 from J; bases not matched to a gene: 7. Germline values: CDR1 MDHEN, CDR2 SYDVKM. In DNA, the CDR3 is TGTGCCAGCAGTTTACCGGACAGGGAGATCTCACCCCTCCACTTT. As protein: CASSLPDREISPLHF.